This TCR beta chain was retrieved from a study of blood T cells in healthy people across ages. Study-wide points: Diversity estimated from one million T cells was considered an underestimate.

This CDR3 is built from 12 residues. V was trimmed by 6 bases and J by 9 bases, leaving 12 bases between them. Germline CDR1 and CDR2: SNHLY and FYNNEI. Combining a sample-barcoded 5' primer with a J-beta primer mix, a second PCR ran for roughly 7 to 12 cycles. TCRdb re-called the 5' RACE reads through MiXCR, storing one row per CDR3 protein. The top ten clones hold roughly 34% of a sample with about 680,000 distinct CDR3 sequences, roughly 50% of them seen once. For this clonotype: Its antigen is still unknown.

Sequencing was done on a sample of blood. The sequence came from a woman aged 60 to 75 in good health. V usage is TRBV2 and J usage is TRBJ2-1, with D perhaps TRBD2 (6 bases). The CDR3 is CASRVGRGEQFF. As DNA, the CDR3 is TGTGCCAGCAGAGTCGGGCGGGGTGAGCAGTTCTTC.